Presented here are 8 T cell receptor beta chains from one specimen sequenced in a study of shared clonotypes between healthy human individuals. CD45RO-negative, CCR7-positively selected cells formed the naive CD8 fraction, excluding terminally differentiated effector memory CD45RA+ cells. Libraries were prepared by immunoSEQ multiplex PCR; TCRdb keeps only in-frame clonotypes and omits some of them. The repertoire has some 1,900,000 clones, over 85% of them found once; the top ten carry around 1.2%. The sample taken for sequencing was naive CD8+ T cells sorted from blood. The source of these receptors is a man in his late teens or twenties in good health.

This chain links TRBV7-8 with TRBJ2-5; 10 bases line up with TRBD1. The germline V gene encodes CDR1 SGHVS and CDR2 FQNEAQ. Trimming cost V 1 base and J 5 bases; bases outside gene matches: 22. The CDR3 extends over 21 amino acids. CDR3: CASSLVIDFWDRGLEGETQYF. For the CDR3, the DNA is TGTGCCAGCAGCTTAGTAATTGATTTCTGGGACAGGGGTTTGGAAGGTGAGACCCAGTACTTC.

On this clone: The same CDR3 can be traced to other DNA sequences in this sample. The chain recombines TRBV9 with TRBJ1-2; no definite D call. Per germline, CDR1 SGDLS and CDR2 YYNGEE. V lost 6 bases and J 2 bases, leaving 11 bases between the germline ends. There are 13 residues in the CDR3. This chain's CDR3 is CASTRDGNYGYTF. The CDR3 DNA follows: TGTGCCAGCACCAGAGACGGGAACTATGGCTACACCTTC. Looking up the rest from reference TRBV9 and TRBJ1-2 gives the full variable domain: DSGVTQTPKHLITATGQRVTLRCSPRSGDLSVYWYQQSLDQGLQFLIQYYNGEERAKGNILERFSAQQFPDLHSELNLSSLELGDSALYFCASTRDGNYGYTFGSGTRLTVV.

The V call is TRBV28, the J call TRBJ2-5; weak D call: TRBD2 (5 bases). The germline V gene encodes CDR1 MDHEN and CDR2 SYDVKM. This CDR3 region has 13 residues. Between the trimmed V and J ends, which lost 6 bases and 3 bases, there was a span of 11 bases. The DNA for the CDR3 is TGTGCCAGCAGAGCGGACCTCGAAGAGACCCAGTACTTC. The encoded protein is CASRADLEETQYF.

The chain carries TRBV9 and TRBJ1-1; D may be TRBD1 (5 bases). This CDR3 contains 15 residues. The germline CDR1 and CDR2 sequences are SGDLS and YYNGEE. The ends were cut back, 0 bases at V and 4 bases at J, with 13 bases in the middle. For the CDR3, the DNA is TGTGCCAGCAGCGTAGAGGGCAGGGCGGGCACTGAAGCTTTCTTT. Amino acids: CASSVEGRAGTEAFF. Combining the CDR3 with reference TRBV9 and TRBJ1-1 gives the whole variable domain DSGVTQTPKHLITATGQRVTLRCSPRSGDLSVYWYQQSLDQGLQFLIQYYNGEERAKGNILERFSAQQFPDLHSELNLSSLELGDSALYFCASSVEGRAGTEAFFGQGTRLTVV.

This rearrangement joins TRBV11-2 to TRBJ2-7; 9 bases agree with TRBD1. Germline assignment: CDR1 SGHAT and CDR2 FQNNGV. The CDR3 sequence is 18 residues long. Losses at the gene ends were 2 bases for V and 5 bases for J; bases not matched to a gene: 16. This CDR3 is CASSLRPGTGLFVDEQYF. CDR3 sequence (DNA): TGTGCCAGCAGCTTAAGACCCGGGACAGGGTTATTCGTCGACGAGCAGTACTTC.

The chain combines TRBV7-8 with TRBJ1-2; D perhaps matches TRBD1 (6 bases). The germline gives CDR1 SGHVS, CDR2 FQNEAQ. The CDR3 runs to 15 residues. The germline V and J ends were trimmed by 5 bases and 4 bases, with 17 bases remaining between them. The DNA of the CDR3 is TGTGCCAGCAGCATCCAGGACAGCCCCTTCTATGGCTACACCTTC. This translates into CASSIQDSPFYGYTF. The whole variable domain, filled in from reference TRBV7-8 and TRBJ1-2, reads GAGVSQSPRYKVAKRGQDVALRCDPISGHVSLFWYQQALGQGPEFLTYFQNEAQLDKSGLPSDRFFAERPEGSVSTLKIQRTQQEDSAVYLCASSIQDSPFYGYTFGSGTRLTVV.

The gene calls are TRBV10-2 and TRBJ2-5, with 7 bases lining up with TRBD1. The CDR3 length is 15 residues. Trimming at V came to 0 bases and at J to 4 bases, leaving 5 bases not matched to a gene. Germline V gene data show CDR1 as WSHSY and CDR2 as SAAADI. This CDR3 is CASSESETGRETQYF. For the CDR3, the DNA is TGCGCCAGCAGTGAGTCAGAGACAGGGCGAGAGACCCAGTACTTC.

Remarks on this clone: Additional DNA sequences in this sample encode the identical CDR3. The V call is TRBV27, the J call TRBJ2-1; TRBD1 or TRBD2 may be the D gene (5 bases each). CDR3 size: 12 residues. Trimming removed 3 bases from V and 8 bases from J, with 8 bases in between. CDR1 MNHEY and CDR2 SMNVEV come from the germline V gene (reference sequence). As DNA, the CDR3 is TGTGCCAGCAGTTTGTTGGGGGATGAGCAGTTCTTC. It translates to CASSLLGDEQFF.